This record looks at one T cell receptor beta chain sequence and its context. Antigen specificity is unknown. One entry per CDR3 protein, called by TCRdb with MiXCR from the multiplex PCR reads. This sample has fewer than 200,000 distinct CDR3 sequences, with 30% to 35% found just once. This entry belongs to a study of breast tumors, draining lymph nodes, adjacent tissues. Whole-study findings and limits: Tumor T cell lymph node origin was a supported hypothesis, not proven. Luminal-like breast cancer showed significantly greater tumor-nontumor repertoire similarity than basal-like breast cancer did.

CDR1 is KGHSH, CDR2 LQKENI, per germline. The ends lost 8 bases at V and 3 bases at J; junction bases unmatched: 9. The CDR3 is 15 residues long. Axillary draining lymph nodes of breast cancer patients supplied the node samples. This sequence originates from a female donor with breast cancer. Some clones in this sample may be carry-over from other donors' samples. The V gene is TRBV18, the J gene TRBJ2-2, with 7 bases lining up with TRBD1. The sample was axillary lymph node tissue. The CDR3 DNA is TGTGCCAGCCCACTCGACAGGGCCGACACCGGGGAGCTGTTTTTT. As protein: CASPLDRADTGELFF.